Listed here are 14 T cell receptor beta chains from one sample, sequenced in a study of blood T cell repertoires in COVID-19. Sequenced by immunoSEQ multiplex PCR; TCRdb stores in-frame clones only, minus some. The table has a few hundred thousand clones, 85% seen once. The specimen sequenced was PBMCs or T cells enriched from blood (not recorded which). Every receptor here comes from a man between 35 and 55 years old who had recovered from COVID-19.

The rearrangement joins TRBV6-5 to TRBJ1-5; possibly TRBD1 for D (5 bases). The CDR3 loop spans 14 amino acids. Trimming removed 6 bases from V and 5 bases from J, with 14 bases in between. Germline assignment: CDR1 MNHEY and CDR2 SVGAGI. CDR3 sequence reads: CASRITGFDQPQHF. The CDR3 DNA reads TGTGCCAGCAGGATAACAGGCTTCGATCAGCCCCAGCATTTT.

This chain connects TRBV2 to TRBJ1-1; possible D gene TRBD1, 5 bases. CDR3 length: 13 amino acids. V was pared by 1 base and J by 7 bases, with 10 bases between. Germline CDR1 and CDR2: SNHLY and FYNNEI. The CDR3 loop is CASSEEVGDEAFF. The CDR3 DNA follows: TGTGCCAGCAGTGAAGAGGTAGGGGATGAAGCTTTCTTT.

This clone was seen a single time. V is TRBV10-1 and J is TRBJ2-7, with 9 bases aligning to TRBD1. The V gene end was trimmed by 6 bases and the J gene end by 3 bases; junction bases not matched to a gene: 6. The germline gives CDR1 WNHNN, CDR2 SYGVQD (reference sequence). This CDR3 is 14 amino acids long. CDR3 loop: CASSSGTGIYEQYF. The CDR3, as DNA: TGCGCCAGCAGCTCGGGGACAGGGATCTACGAGCAGTACTTC.

The J gene is TRBJ1-5, the V gene TRBV5-8; D uncertain. The V end was cut by 1 base, the J end by 6 bases, with 5 bases between. Germline V CDR1 and CDR2: SGHTS, YDEGEE. There are 12 residues in the CDR3. CDR3 region: CASSLRSQPQHF. The CDR3 nucleotides are TGTGCCAGCAGCTTGCGTTCTCAGCCCCAGCATTTT. The whole variable domain, filled in from reference TRBV5-8 and TRBJ1-5, reads EAGVTQSPTHLIKTRGQQATLRCSPISGHTSVYWYQQALGLGLQFLLWYDEGEERNRGNFPPRFSGRQFPNYSSELNVNALELEDSALYLCASSLRSQPQHFGDGTRLSIL.

This clone was counted only a few times. CDR3 nucleotides: TGTGCCAGCAGCCGAGCGGGCTCCTACGAGCAGTACTTC. Translated, it gives CASSRAGSYEQYF. This rearrangement joins TRBV14 to TRBJ2-7; TRBD2 might be the D (6 bases). The germline V gene encodes CDR1 SGHDN and CDR2 FVKESK. The germline V and J ends were trimmed by 4 bases and 0 bases, with 7 bases remaining between them. The CDR3 loop spans 13 amino acids.

This chain uses TRBV30 with TRBJ1-2; 10 positions agree with TRBD1. The CDR3 has 15 residues. Germline V gene data show CDR1 as GTSNPN and CDR2 as SVGIG (reference sequence). Germline trimming cut 6 bases from V and 7 bases from J; bases unmatched to any gene: 14. The CDR3 spells CACYSGTGVFSGYTF. The CDR3 DNA follows: TGTGCCTGTTATTCCGGGACAGGGGTATTCTCTGGCTACACCTTC.

The V and J genes are TRBV19 and TRBJ2-7, with TRBD1 matching over 8 bases. Trimming removed 4 bases from V and 6 bases from J; junction bases left unmatched: 2. The CDR3 runs 12 residues. Germline V CDR1 and CDR2: LNHDA, SQIVND (reference sequence). The CDR3: CASSNTGGEQYF. DNA of the CDR3: TGTGCCAGTAGTAATACAGGGGGCGAGCAGTACTTC. Together with reference TRBV19 and TRBJ2-7, the CDR3 gives the full variable domain: DGGITQSPKYLFRKEGQNVTLSCEQNLNHDAMYWYRQDPGQGLRLIYYSQIVNDFQKGDIAEGYSVSREKKESFPLTVTSAQKNPTAFYLCASSNTGGEQYFGPGTRLTVT.

This chain links TRBV27 with TRBJ2-7, with 7 bases aligning to TRBD1. The germline CDR1 and CDR2 sequences are MNHEY and SMNVEV (reference sequence). The CDR3 covers 13 residues. V lost 3 bases and J lost 6; bases outside the gene matches: 5. The CDR3 here is CASSFDRVGEQYF. In DNA, the CDR3 is TGTGCCAGCAGTTTCGACAGGGTTGGCGAGCAGTACTTC.

V and J are TRBV6-1 and TRBJ1-2; the D gene is possibly TRBD1 (6 bases). The germline gives CDR1 MNHNS, CDR2 SASEGT. Trimming took 2 bases from V and 8 from J, leaving 15 bases between them. This CDR3 comprises 14 residues. As DNA, the CDR3 is TGTGCCAGCAGTGAACGGGGGGCAGTTTGGGGCTACACCTTC. Translation gives CASSERGAVWGYTF.

In DNA form, the CDR3 reads TGCGCCAGCAGCTTATCCGGCTCCTTGGGCACCTACGAGCAGTACTTC. Amino acid sequence: CASSLSGSLGTYEQYF. V gene TRBV5-1 combines with J gene TRBJ2-7; no firm D call. V lost 2 bases and J lost 2, with 17 bases in between. CDR3 length: 16 residues. Germline CDR1 and CDR2: SGHRS and YFSETQ.

The rearrangement joins TRBV5-8 to TRBJ2-7; 14 bases agree with TRBD2. V gave up 4 bases and J gave up 3 bases; unmatched junction bases: 6. Germline lookup yields CDR1 SGHTS and CDR2 YDEGEE. The CDR3 length is 16 residues. Here the CDR3 DNA reads TGTGCCAGCAGCCCGCGGACTAGCGGGAGGTACTACGAGCAGTACTTC. Amino acids: CASSPRTSGRYYEQYF.

This clone has just a few counts. This chain connects TRBV28 to TRBJ2-2; tentatively, D is TRBD2 (6 bases). Between the trimmed V and J ends, which lost 10 bases and 1 base, there was a span of 13 bases. Germline V gene data show CDR1 as MDHEN and CDR2 as SYDVKM. The CDR3 spans 14 residues. The CDR3: CATLGGGNTGELFF. The CDR3 nucleotides are TGTGCCACCCTTGGGGGAGGGAACACCGGGGAGCTGTTTTTT.

V usage is TRBV6-5 and J usage is TRBJ1-1; D is unclear. Germline V gene sequence: CDR1 MNHEY, CDR2 SVGAGI. V was pared by 5 bases and J by 1 base, with 11 bases between. The CDR3 has 14 amino acids. The CDR3, as DNA: TGTGCCAGCAGTACCCGAGAGAAGAACACTGAAGCTTTCTTT. The encoded protein is CASSTREKNTEAFF.

This clone was counted between two and nine times. The CDR3 DNA reads as TGCGCCAGCAGTGAGGCTAGCGGGTTCTACGAGCAGTACTTC. It is translated as CASSEASGFYEQYF. The chain employs TRBV10-2 and TRBJ2-7; 8 positions match TRBD2. The germline V gene has CDR1 WSHSY and CDR2 SAAADI. This CDR3 is 14 amino acids long. V lost 2 bases, J lost 3 bases, and 3 bases stayed unmatched.